This T cell receptor beta chain is drawn from a study of T cells in localized non-small cell lung cancer. Findings and caveats of the study: Adjacent lung had a median about 60 of the 100 largest tumor clones. Greater blood T cell density accompanied longer overall survival.

V shed 5 bases, J shed 6 bases, and the junction held 6 bases outside the gene matches. There are 16 residues in the CDR3. From germline, CDR1 is SGHTA and CDR2 FQGNSA. The repertoire was sequenced with immunoSEQ multiplex PCR; TCRdb's copy has only in-frame clones and lacks some. The sample contains 31,000 or so clones, about 89% of which appear only once. The sample holds a few counts of this clone. Its antigen is still unknown. The chain has TRBV7-2 and TRBJ2-1; 14 nucleotides align to TRBD2. The sample here was peripheral blood, taken before any cancer treatment. The TCR originated in a woman aged 40-70 years with stage I lung adenocarcinoma. The CDR3: CASSEPGLAGVNEQFF. The CDR3 DNA follows: TGTGCCAGCAGCGAACCGGGACTAGCGGGAGTCAATGAGCAGTTCTTC.